A single sample is the source of the 26 T cell receptor beta chains below, sequenced in a study of CD8 T cells in Susac syndrome. A quantity of 0.5 to 1 ug RNA underwent reverse transcription using random hexamers. TCRdb itself ran the immunoSEQ multiplex PCR reads through MiXCR, one entry per CDR3 protein. The repertoire consists of some 300,000 distinct CDR3 sequences, with 85% occurring once and the leading ten covering 0.21%. The sample was CD8+ T cells from PBMCs. The receptors stem from a human donor with multiple sclerosis.

J is TRBJ1-5 and V is TRBV2; no firm D call. V shed 2 bases and J shed 5 bases, with 16 bases lying between them. The germline V gene has CDR1 SNHLY and CDR2 FYNNEI. The CDR3 consists of 16 residues. The CDR3 loop reads CASSELFGPPDQPQHF. DNA of the CDR3: TGTGCCAGCAGTGAATTATTCGGGCCGCCTGATCAGCCCCAGCATTTT.

This clonotype turned up a few times. V and J are TRBV6-6 and TRBJ2-1, with 7 nucleotides matching TRBD2. Germline values: CDR1 MNHNY, CDR2 SVGAGI (reference sequence). The CDR3 has 15 amino acids. Germline trimming cut 5 bases from V and 2 bases from J; bases unmatched to any gene: 6. The CDR3: CASSLERGAYNEQFF. CDR3 in DNA: TGTGCCAGCAGTCTCGAGCGGGGAGCCTACAATGAGCAGTTCTTC.

This chain links TRBV29-1 with TRBJ1-5; D perhaps matches TRBD1 (5 bases). The germline gives CDR1 SQVTM, CDR2 ANQGSEA. V was cut by 0 bases and J by 7 bases, with 16 bases left in between. The CDR3 loop spans 15 amino acids. CDR3 DNA: TGCAGCGTTGAAGAGGGGGGGGGAGGTGGGCAGCCCCAGCATTTT. Translating it yields CSVEEGGGGGQPQHF. The whole variable domain, remainder taken from reference TRBV29-1 and TRBJ1-5, is SAVISQKPSRDICQRGTSLTIQCQVDSQVTMMFWYRQQPGQSLTLIATANQGSEATYESGFVIDKFPISRPNLTFSTLTVSNMSPEDSSIYLCSVEEGGGGGQPQHFGDGTRLSIL.

The chain links TRBV29-1 to TRBJ1-2, with 10 nucleotides matching TRBD1. Germline CDR1 is SQVTM and CDR2 is ANQGSEA. V lost 6 bases, J lost 4 bases, and 11 bases stayed unmatched. The CDR3 loop spans 15 amino acids. The CDR3 sequence is CSVGEGQGDLYGYTF. For the CDR3, the DNA is TGCAGCGTCGGGGAAGGACAGGGGGACCTCTATGGCTACACCTTC.

This clonotype has just a few counts. The rearrangement uses TRBV12-3 or TRBV12-4 and TRBJ1-1; D remains unclear. This CDR3 is built from 14 residues. Trimming cost V 4 bases and J 1 base, with 10 bases left between them. The CDR3 is CASSSSARNTEAFF. In DNA, the CDR3 is TGTGCCAGCAGTTCTTCAGCCAGGAACACTGAAGCTTTCTTT.

This clonotype was detected a few times. The chain is built from TRBV11-2 and TRBJ2-7, with D perhaps TRBD1 or TRBD2 (6 bases each). The CDR3 has 13 amino acids. V shed 4 bases and J shed 0 bases, with 7 bases lying between them. From germline, CDR1 is SGHAT and CDR2 FQNNGV. CDR3 region: CASSWGASYEQYF. In DNA, the CDR3 is TGTGCCAGCAGCTGGGGGGCCTCCTACGAGCAGTACTTC.

The rearrangement uses TRBV27 and TRBJ1-2; 11 bases agree with TRBD1. Trimming cost V 3 bases and J 5 bases; bases outside gene matches: 2. Germline values: CDR1 MNHEY, CDR2 SMNVEV (reference sequence). CDR3 length: 14 amino acids. CDR3 sequence (DNA): TGTGCCAGCAGTTTCGGGGACAGGGGGTATGGCTACACCTTC. Translated: CASSFGDRGYGYTF.

The chain recombines TRBV9 with TRBJ1-2, with 7 bases aligning to TRBD1. V trimming: 3 bases; J trimming: 6 bases; junction bases outside the gene matches: 17. Germline V lookup: CDR1 SGDLS, CDR2 YYNGEE. CDR3 length: 17 residues. CDR3 sequence: CASSASAGTEESHGYTF. In nucleotides, the CDR3 is TGTGCCAGCAGCGCCTCCGCAGGGACAGAAGAGAGTCATGGCTACACCTTC.

The chain employs TRBV28 and TRBJ2-3; 9 bases align to TRBD2. Looked up from germline, CDR1 is MDHEN and CDR2 is SYDVKM. V was pared by 7 bases and J by 2 bases, with 10 bases of the junction left unmatched. CDR3 length equals 16 residues. The CDR3 loop reads CASTLLAGPNTDTQYF. The DNA for the CDR3 is TGTGCCAGCACCCTGCTAGCGGGGCCAAACACAGATACGCAGTATTTT.

CDR3 nucleotides: TGTGCCAGCGGCCCTGGGACTAACTATGGCTACACCTTC. As protein: CASGPGTNYGYTF. The chain carries TRBV7-8 and TRBJ1-2; D is undetermined. Germline-derived CDR1 and CDR2 are SGHVS and FQNEAQ. Trimming took off 8 bases at V and 0 bases at J, with 10 bases between the two ends. The CDR3 covers 13 residues.

This clonotype was recorded a few times. The V gene is TRBV7-8, the J gene TRBJ2-7, with D perhaps TRBD2 (5 bases). This CDR3 contains 13 residues. The V gene's germline CDR1 is SGHVS and CDR2 FQNEAQ. V lost 4 bases, J lost 4 bases, and 11 bases lay in between. The chain's CDR3 is CASSSNRGYEQYF. In DNA form, the CDR3 reads TGTGCCAGCAGCTCCAACCGGGGATACGAGCAGTACTTC.

The chain is built from TRBV24-1 and TRBJ1-2; no firm D call. The CDR3 loop spans 15 amino acids. Germline V gene sequence: CDR1 KGHDR, CDR2 SFDVKD. Between the trimmed V and J ends, which lost 5 bases and 4 bases, there was a span of 16 bases. The CDR3: CATSAGPEAPYGYTF. The DNA of the CDR3 is TGTGCCACCAGTGCCGGGCCCGAGGCCCCCTATGGCTACACCTTC.

The J gene is TRBJ1-5, the V gene TRBV4-3; the D is unclear. This CDR3 spans 16 amino acids. V lost 0 bases to trimming and J lost 4 bases, with 13 bases between them. CDR1 is LGHNA and CDR2 is YSLEER in the germline V gene. The CDR3 sequence is CASSQDWQVKNQPQHF. The CDR3 DNA sequence: TGCGCCAGCAGCCAAGATTGGCAGGTGAAAAATCAGCCCCAGCATTTT.

The J gene is TRBJ1-5, the V gene TRBV30, with D tentatively TRBD1 (5 bases). The ends were cut back, 3 bases at V and 7 bases at J, with 16 bases in the middle. The germline V gene has CDR1 GTSNPN and CDR2 SVGIG (reference sequence). This CDR3 contains 14 residues. CDR3 residues: CAWSPGGGMQPQHF. CDR3 DNA sequence: TGTGCCTGGAGCCCAGGCGGGGGGATGCAGCCCCAGCATTTT. Full variable domain (outside the CDR3, taken from reference TRBV30 and TRBJ1-5): SQTIHQWPATLVQPVGSPLSLECTVEGTSNPNLYWYRQAAGRGLQLLFYSVGIGQISSEVPQNLSASRPQDRQFILSSKKLLLSDSGFYLCAWSPGGGMQPQHFGDGTRLSIL.

The chain has TRBV11-3 and TRBJ2-7; D remains unclear. Germline CDR1 and CDR2: SGHNT and YENEEA. The CDR3 extends over 13 amino acids. Between the trimmed V and J ends, which lost 7 bases and 6 bases, there was a span of 16 bases. DNA of the CDR3: TGTGCCAGCACCCCGCCGGGTAATTGCGAGCAGTACTTC. It is translated as CASTPPGNCEQYF.

The rearrangement links TRBV9 to TRBJ2-1, with TRBD2 matching 11 bases. The CDR3 length is 15 residues. The J segment lost 7 bases and the V segment lost 3 bases, leaving 6 bases of the junction unmatched. In germline, CDR1 is SGDLS, CDR2 YYNGEE. The DNA for the CDR3 is TGTGCCAGCAGCGGGAGACTAGCGGGATGGAATGAGCAGTTCTTC. Amino acids: CASSGRLAGWNEQFF. Drawing the rest from reference TRBV9 and TRBJ2-1, the complete variable domain is DSGVTQTPKHLITATGQRVTLRCSPRSGDLSVYWYQQSLDQGLQFLIQYYNGEERAKGNILERFSAQQFPDLHSELNLSSLELGDSALYFCASSGRLAGWNEQFFGPGTRLTVL.

A single count supports this clonotype. The gene calls are TRBV12-5 and TRBJ2-1; D unclear. The ends were cut back, 6 bases at V and 7 bases at J, with 13 bases in the middle. CDR1 and CDR2 (germline): LGHNT, FRNRAP. The CDR3 spans 13 residues. Written as DNA, the CDR3 is TGTGCTAGTGGATCGTCTCAGACTAATGAGCAGTTCTTC. Translated: CASGSSQTNEQFF.

The chain combines TRBV6-2 or TRBV6-3 with TRBJ2-7; 10 nucleotides match TRBD2. CDR3 length equals 14 residues. Germline trimming cut 4 bases from V and 6 bases from J; bases unmatched to any gene: 6. From germline, CDR1 is MNHEY and CDR2 SVGEGT. Written as DNA, the CDR3 is TGTGCCAGCAGTTCGACTAGCGGGTCTGGCGAGCAGTACTTC. It encodes CASSSTSGSGEQYF.

The rearrangement joins TRBV9 to TRBJ2-1, with D possibly matching TRBD1 (5 bases). CDR1 and CDR2 from the germline V gene are SGDLS and YYNGEE. V was clipped by 3 bases and J by 9 bases, with 16 bases between them. This CDR3 has 14 residues. The DNA for the CDR3 is TGTGCCAGCAGCGGAGCGTCAAACAGGCTTGAGCAGTTCTTC. The encoded protein is CASSGASNRLEQFF.

The chain is built from TRBV29-1 and TRBJ2-1; the D gene could be TRBD1 or TRBD2 (5 bases each). CDR3 length equals 11 residues. Germline V gene lookup returns CDR1 SQVTM and CDR2 ANQGSEA. V was cut by 0 bases and J by 10 bases, with 7 bases left in between. CDR3 nucleotide sequence: TGCAGCGTTGAAGAGGGACCCGAGCAGTTCTTC. Its translation: CSVEEGPEQFF.

The chain combines TRBV12-3 or TRBV12-4 with TRBJ1-4, with a tentative D call TRBD1 (5 bases). With 1 base removed from V and 8 bases from J, the gap between germline ends came to 11 bases. This CDR3 has 14 residues. The CDR3: CASSLGGSVEKLFF. CDR3 nucleotides: TGTGCCAGCAGTTTAGGGGGGAGCGTCGAAAAACTGTTTTTT.

This rearrangement joins TRBV5-1 to TRBJ2-1, with TRBD2 matching 9 bases. Per germline, CDR1 SGHRS and CDR2 YFSETQ. There are 14 residues in the CDR3. V was clipped by 3 bases and J by 6 bases; unmatched bases: 4. CDR3 sequence: CASSWTSEGNEQFF. The CDR3 DNA follows: TGCGCCAGCAGCTGGACTAGCGAGGGCAATGAGCAGTTCTTC.

This clonotype was detected once. V gene TRBV19 combines with J gene TRBJ1-1; D possibly corresponds to TRBD1 (5 bases). The CDR3 spans 14 residues. V shed 3 bases and J shed 2 bases, with 10 bases lying between them. In germline, CDR1 is LNHDA, CDR2 SQIVND (reference sequence). As DNA, the CDR3 is TGTGCCAGTAGTATGTCCGGGGGTAACACTGAAGCTTTCTTT. Residues: CASSMSGGNTEAFF.

This clonotype was counted only a few times. The gene calls are TRBV27 and TRBJ1-2; TRBD1 matches at 10 bases. V dropped 4 bases and J dropped 6; count of bases not matched to a gene: 2. The CDR3 length is 13 residues. Germline CDR1 reads MNHEY; CDR2 reads SMNVEV (reference sequence). The CDR3: CASSWGTGDGYTF. CDR3 sequence (DNA): TGTGCCAGCAGTTGGGGGACAGGGGATGGCTACACCTTC.

The chain is built from TRBV6-5 and TRBJ2-7, with TRBD2 matching over 9 bases. Trimming cost V 0 bases and J 0 bases; bases outside gene matches: 0. CDR1 and CDR2 (germline): MNHEY, SVGAGI. CDR3 length: 15 residues. CDR3 bases: TGTGCCAGCAGTTACTCGACTAGCGGCTCCTACGAGCAGTACTTC. Residues: CASSYSTSGSYEQYF.

This clonotype is a singleton in its sample. This rearrangement joins TRBV28 to TRBJ2-2; 8 bases align to TRBD2. The CDR3 sequence is 15 residues long. Germline lookup yields CDR1 MDHEN and CDR2 SYDVKM. Losses at the gene ends were 5 bases for V and 5 bases for J; bases not matched to a gene: 7. Here the CDR3 DNA reads TGTGCCAGCAGTCCGGTTCTAGCGGGTACCGGGGAGCTGTTTTTT. Amino acid sequence: CASSPVLAGTGELFF.